What follows are 17 T cell receptor beta chains derived from one specimen sequenced in a study of blood T cell repertoires in COVID-19. The method was immunoSEQ multiplex PCR; TCRdb's version includes in-frame clones alone and lacks a portion of them. The sample shows a few hundred thousand clones, about 91% of them seen only once. Specimen: peripheral blood. These receptors were collected from a person aged 18 to 30 with COVID-19, enrolled during active disease.

V is TRBV10-1 and J is TRBJ2-7; TRBD1 aligns across 10 bases. The CDR3 loop spans 19 amino acids. V gave up 2 bases and J gave up 0 bases; unmatched junction bases: 13. The germline V gene encodes CDR1 WNHNN and CDR2 SYGVQD (reference sequence). CDR3 sequence: CASSETGTGDQMSSYEQYF. The CDR3 nucleotides read TGCGCCAGCAGTGAGACCGGGACAGGGGACCAAATGAGCTCCTACGAGCAGTACTTC.

The CDR3 sequence is CASSDSGRNNEQFF. CDR3 in DNA: TGCGCCAGCAGTGATAGCGGGAGAAACAATGAGCAGTTCTTC. The chain carries TRBV5-1 and TRBJ2-1, with 9 bases aligning to TRBD2. The V segment lost 5 bases and the J segment 5 bases; nucleotides outside the gene matches: 5. Germline V gives CDR1 SGHRS, CDR2 YFSETQ. The CDR3 runs 14 residues.

In this sample, this clone turned up once. V and J are TRBV14 and TRBJ2-7, with a possible D match to TRBD1 (8 bases). The V end was cut by 4 bases, the J end by 6 bases, with 13 bases between. Germline-derived CDR1 and CDR2 are SGHDN and FVKESK. The CDR3 extends over 13 amino acids. In DNA form, the CDR3 reads TGTGCCAGCAGCCTGACAGGGGAGGGCGAGCAGTACTTC. Translated, it gives CASSLTGEGEQYF.

The genes are TRBV11-2 and TRBJ2-4; the match to TRBD1 covers 7 bases. Germline CDR1 SGHAT, CDR2 FQNNGV. V was pared by 5 bases and J by 6 bases, with 10 bases of the junction left unmatched. CDR3 length: 15 residues. In nucleotides, the CDR3 is TGTGCCAGCAGCAACGGACACCCAGGGGGAAACATTCAGTACTTC. This encodes CASSNGHPGGNIQYF.

V usage is TRBV11-3 and J usage is TRBJ1-1, with 7 bases lining up with TRBD1. This CDR3 spans 12 amino acids. Trimming at V came to 3 bases and at J to 6 bases, leaving 1 base not matched to a gene. The germline V gene encodes CDR1 SGHNT and CDR2 YENEEA. CDR3 DNA sequence: TGTGCCAGCAGCTTGGGGACAGCTGAAGCTTTCTTT. Its protein product is CASSLGTAEAFF.

The chain couples TRBV7-9 to TRBJ2-1, with 7 positions matching TRBD2. CDR1 and CDR2 from the germline V gene are SEHNR and FQNEAQ (reference sequence). With 5 bases clipped from V and 0 bases from J, the junction kept 7 bases outside the gene matches. This CDR3 is built from 16 residues. CDR3 residues: CASSPAGDSSYNEQFF. The CDR3 nucleotides are TGTGCCAGCAGCCCCGCGGGAGACAGCTCCTACAATGAGCAGTTCTTC.

This clone has a single count. The genes are TRBV10-2 and TRBJ2-7, with D perhaps TRBD1 (5 bases). This CDR3 has 13 residues. CDR1 and CDR2 from the germline V gene are WSHSY and SAAADI. The V and J ends lost 10 bases and 3 bases respectively, with 16 bases between them. DNA of the CDR3: TGCGCCACCGCGCAGGGTGCGAACTACGAGCAGTACTTC. Translated: CATAQGANYEQYF.

This rearrangement joins TRBV24-1 to TRBJ1-2; 11 nucleotides line up with TRBD1. In germline, CDR1 is KGHDR, CDR2 SFDVKD. Trimming at V came to 2 bases and at J to 7 bases, leaving 5 bases not matched to a gene. The CDR3 spans 15 residues. In nucleotides, the CDR3 is TGTGCCACCAGTGATTCCCGGACAGGGGGCACTGGCTACACCTTC. Translating it yields CATSDSRTGGTGYTF.

This chain joins TRBV25-1 and TRBJ1-5; 8 nucleotides match TRBD1. Looked up from germline, CDR1 is MGHDK and CDR2 is SYGVNS. CDR3 length equals 17 residues. V dropped 8 bases and J dropped 2; count of bases not matched to a gene: 14. CDR3 coding DNA: TGTGCCAGCCTCCCCATTTGGACAGGGACAGGCAATCAGCCCCAGCATTTT. Translated, it gives CASLPIWTGTGNQPQHF. Using reference TRBV25-1 and TRBJ1-5 for the parts outside the CDR3, the full variable domain is EADIYQTPRYLVIGTGKKITLECSQTMGHDKMYWYQQDPGMELHLIHYSYGVNSTEKGDLSSESTVSRIRTEHFPLTLESARPSHTSQYLCASLPIWTGTGNQPQHFGDGTRLSIL.

The chain links TRBV4-2 to TRBJ2-7, with D possibly TRBD2 on 6 matching bases. CDR3 length: 15 residues. V was clipped by 0 bases and J by 1 base, with 10 bases between them. Germline V lookup: CDR1 LGHNA, CDR2 YNFKEQ. The CDR3 loop is CASSQDSRESYEQYF. CDR3 nucleotide sequence: TGTGCCAGCAGCCAAGATTCGCGGGAATCCTACGAGCAGTACTTC.

The table lists this clone with a count of one. This chain links TRBV7-9 with TRBJ2-2; 7 bases align to TRBD1. CDR1 and CDR2 (germline): SEHNR, FQNEAQ (reference sequence). The CDR3 spans 15 residues. The junction had 3 bases not matched to a gene; V was cut back by 0 bases and J by 5 bases. CDR3 bases: TGTGCCAGCAGCTTAGCCGGGACAGAGACCGGGGAGCTGTTTTTT. It translates to CASSLAGTETGELFF.

The rearrangement uses TRBV5-1 and TRBJ2-5; no clear D gene. The germline gives CDR1 SGHRS, CDR2 YFSETQ. V lost 0 bases, J lost 5 bases, and 17 bases lay in between. The CDR3 consists of 16 residues. The DNA of the CDR3 is TGCGCCAGCAGCTTGGTTTTGTGGGCCATGGATGAGACCCAGTACTTC. It translates to CASSLVLWAMDETQYF.

This chain links TRBV5-1 with TRBJ1-6; 7 bases fit TRBD1. Per the germline V gene, CDR1 is SGHRS and CDR2 is YFSETQ. This CDR3 is 13 amino acids long. The junction had 1 base not matched to a gene; V was cut back by 3 bases and J by 7 bases. In DNA, the CDR3 is TGCGCCAGCAGCTGGGACAGAAATTCACCCCTCCACTTT. It yields the protein CASSWDRNSPLHF.

The chain employs TRBV21-1 and TRBJ2-7; TRBD1, the table's D call, lacks a check against the DNA. TRBV21-1 is a pseudogene. The CDR3 has 17 amino acids. The CDR3 reads CASSRTTRTGFSYEQYF. In nucleotides, the CDR3 is TGTGCCAGCAGCAGAACTACTCGGACAGGATTTTCCTACGAGCAGTACTTC.

V is TRBV4-2 and J is TRBJ2-7; 8 positions agree with TRBD1. Germline V lookup: CDR1 LGHNA, CDR2 YNFKEQ. The CDR3 covers 15 residues. Losses at the gene ends were 0 bases for V and 3 bases for J; bases not matched to a gene: 4. The CDR3 region has the DNA TGTGCCAGCAGCCAAGATCGACAGGGGTTCTACGAGCAGTACTTC. It codes for CASSQDRQGFYEQYF.

This sequence joins TRBV3-1 (or the pseudogene TRBV3-2) and TRBJ1-2; D uncertain. The CDR3 sequence is 12 residues long. V was clipped by 1 base and J by 6 bases, with 6 bases between them. CDR1 is LGHDT and CDR2 is YNNKEL in the germline V gene (reference sequence). For the CDR3, the DNA is TGTGCCAGCAGCCAAGGGAGAGATGGCTACACCTTC. Translation: CASSQGRDGYTF.

This rearrangement joins TRBV23-1 to TRBJ1-4, with D possibly TRBD1 on 6 matching bases. TRBV23-1 is noted as an ORF with a role that remains uncertain. The V end was cut by 4 bases, the J end by 5 bases, with 29 bases between. This CDR3 has 20 residues. As DNA, the CDR3 is TGCGCCAGCAGTCCTTCTCCAGGGGCATTCGGAGCGAACCCGAATGAAAAACTGTTTTTT. This codes for CASSPSPGAFGANPNEKLFF.